Each of the 2 T cell receptor beta chains below was sequenced from the same sample in a study of cytomegalovirus exposure and HLA in healthy donors. Vbeta (60) and Jbeta (13) primers were used in the PCR. Only in-frame clones appear in the TCRdb table, and some are missing; sequencing was by immunoSEQ multiplex PCR. The data hold roughly 200,000 clones, with roughly 91% observed a single time. Sequencing was done on a sample of PBMCs. The receptors come from a young woman in good health and CMV-seronegative.

The chain has TRBV5-1 and TRBJ2-5; 9 bases line up with TRBD2. The CDR3 is 17 amino acids. V gave up 7 bases and J gave up 5 bases; unmatched junction bases: 18. Germline V gene data show CDR1 as SGHRS and CDR2 as YFSETQ. CDR3 in DNA: TGCGCCAGCTCCTGGTCCCCCGGACTAGCGACTGGGGAGACCCAGTACTTC. This encodes CASSWSPGLATGETQYF.

The chain combines TRBV19 with TRBJ2-1; D is possibly TRBD1 (6 bases). Looked up from germline, CDR1 is LNHDA and CDR2 is SQIVND (reference sequence). V lost 1 base and J 2 bases, leaving 9 bases between the germline ends. The CDR3 spans 15 residues. CDR3 region: CASSIVPGAYNEQFF. DNA for the CDR3: TGTGCCAGTAGTATAGTCCCAGGGGCCTACAATGAGCAGTTCTTC.